Below are 5 T cell receptor beta chains sequenced from a single sample in a study of cytomegalovirus exposure and HLA in healthy donors. Vbeta (60) and Jbeta (13) primers were used in the PCR. Libraries were prepared by immunoSEQ multiplex PCR; TCRdb keeps only in-frame clonotypes and omits some of them. The table shows some 120,000 clones, with approximately 80% occurring only once. The specimen sequenced was PBMCs. Every receptor here comes from a human donor in good health.

On this clone: Sequence at one end of the junction differs from germline and may be a read error. This chain links TRBV6-1 with TRBJ1-5; D is perhaps TRBD1 (6 bases). Germline V CDR1 and CDR2: MNHNS, SASEGT. The CDR3 has 14 amino acids. Here the CDR3 DNA reads TGTGCCAGCAGCGAAGGAACAGGGAATCAGCCCCAGCATTTT. It is translated as CASSEGTGNQPQHF.

The rearrangement joins TRBV11-2 to TRBJ1-2, with D possibly being TRBD1 (5 bases). CDR3 length: 14 amino acids. The germline gives CDR1 SGHAT, CDR2 FQNNGV. Trimming removed 5 bases at V and 8 bases at J, with 18 bases between. In DNA form, the CDR3 reads TGTGCCAGCAGCCCAGGACAAGCCGTCGGGGGCTACACCTTC. It encodes CASSPGQAVGGYTF.

CDR3 region: CASSEGRGTEAFF. CDR3 bases: TGTGCCAGCAGCGAAGGTCGAGGCACTGAAGCTTTCTTT. The rearrangement joins TRBV9 to TRBJ1-1; D uncertain. V gave up 3 bases and J gave up 4 bases, with 10 bases separating them. The CDR3 is 13 residues long. Germline V gene sequence: CDR1 SGDLS, CDR2 YYNGEE.

J is TRBJ1-4 and V is TRBV6-5, with 8 bases lining up with TRBD1. This CDR3 contains 14 residues. Germline CDR1 reads MNHEY; CDR2 reads SVGAGI. J gave up 7 bases and V 6 bases, and 7 bases lay outside the gene matches. The CDR3 DNA follows: TGTGCCAGCAGACCGACAGGGGAGGTTGAAAAACTGTTTTTT. This sequence encodes CASRPTGEVEKLFF.

This chain connects TRBV2 to TRBJ2-5; 7 bases map to TRBD1. The germline CDR1 and CDR2 sequences are SNHLY and FYNNEI. V dropped 5 bases and J dropped 9; count of bases not matched to a gene: 12. The CDR3 spans 14 residues. The DNA of the CDR3 is TGTGCCAGCAGTTTGAGACAGGGAGTATTGGCCCAGTACTTC. It translates to CASSLRQGVLAQYF.